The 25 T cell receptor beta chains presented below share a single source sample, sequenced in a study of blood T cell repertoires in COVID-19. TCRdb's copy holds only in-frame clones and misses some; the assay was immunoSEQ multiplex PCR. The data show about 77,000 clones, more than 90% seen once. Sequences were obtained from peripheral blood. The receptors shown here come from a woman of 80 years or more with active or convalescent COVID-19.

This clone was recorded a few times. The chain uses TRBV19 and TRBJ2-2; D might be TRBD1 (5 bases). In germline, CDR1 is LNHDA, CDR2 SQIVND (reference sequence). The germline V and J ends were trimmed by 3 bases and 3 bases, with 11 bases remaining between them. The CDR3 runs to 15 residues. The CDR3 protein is CASSMVRGYTGELFF. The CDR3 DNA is TGTGCCAGTAGTATGGTTAGGGGCTACACCGGGGAGCTGTTTTTT.

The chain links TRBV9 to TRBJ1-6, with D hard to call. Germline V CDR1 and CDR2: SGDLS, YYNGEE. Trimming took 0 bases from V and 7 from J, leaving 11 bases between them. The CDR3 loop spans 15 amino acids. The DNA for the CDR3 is TGTGCCAGCAGCGTAGGAGCAGGAAGAAATTCACCCCTCCACTTT. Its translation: CASSVGAGRNSPLHF.

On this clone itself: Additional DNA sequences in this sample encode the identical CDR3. The CDR3 loop reads CSARGGYGYTF. CDR3 DNA sequence: TGCAGTGCTAGGGGGGGATATGGCTACACCTTC. The chain recombines TRBV20-1 with TRBJ1-2; D perhaps matches TRBD1 (5 bases). The V gene's germline CDR1 is DFQATT and CDR2 SNEGSKA (reference sequence). The CDR3 length is 11 residues. The V end lost 3 bases, the J end lost 5 bases, and 7 bases lay between the germline ends.

CDR3 DNA: TGTGCCAGCAGTTTCTTCGATGAGCAGTTCTTC. Residues: CASSFFDEQFF. The chain carries TRBV12-3 or TRBV12-4 and TRBJ2-1; no clear D. The CDR3 is 11 residues long. V dropped 3 bases and J dropped 8 bases, with 5 bases sitting between them.

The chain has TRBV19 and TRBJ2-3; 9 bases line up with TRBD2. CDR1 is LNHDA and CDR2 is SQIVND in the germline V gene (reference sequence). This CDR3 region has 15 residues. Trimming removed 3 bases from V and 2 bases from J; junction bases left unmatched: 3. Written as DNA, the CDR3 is TGTGCCAGTAGTATTAGCGGGGGCCCCACAGATACGCAGTATTTT. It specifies CASSISGGPTDTQYF.

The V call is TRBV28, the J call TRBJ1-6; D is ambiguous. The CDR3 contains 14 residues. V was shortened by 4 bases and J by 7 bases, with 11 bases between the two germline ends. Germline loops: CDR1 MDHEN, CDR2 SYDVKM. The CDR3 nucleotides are TGTGCCAGCAGTTCCCCGGGGTACAATTCACCCCTCCACTTT. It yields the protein CASSSPGYNSPLHF.

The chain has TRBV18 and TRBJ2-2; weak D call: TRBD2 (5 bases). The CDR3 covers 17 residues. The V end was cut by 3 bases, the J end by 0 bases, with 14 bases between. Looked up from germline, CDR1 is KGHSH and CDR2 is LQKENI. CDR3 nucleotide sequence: TGTGCCAGCTCACCTTCCCGGACTGGGTCGAACACCGGGGAGCTGTTTTTT. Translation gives CASSPSRTGSNTGELFF. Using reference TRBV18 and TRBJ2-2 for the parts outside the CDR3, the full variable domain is NAGVMQNPRHLVRRRGQEARLRCSPMKGHSHVYWYRQLPEEGLKFMVYLQKENIIDESGMPKERFSAEFPKEGPSILRIQQVVRGDSAAYFCASSPSRTGSNTGELFFGEGSRLTVL.

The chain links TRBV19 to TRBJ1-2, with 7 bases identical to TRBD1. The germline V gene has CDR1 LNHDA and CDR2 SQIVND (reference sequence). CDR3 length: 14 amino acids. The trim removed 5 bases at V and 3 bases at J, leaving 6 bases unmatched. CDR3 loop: CASSPPQGDYGYTF. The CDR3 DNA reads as TGTGCCAGTAGTCCCCCCCAGGGGGACTATGGCTACACCTTC.

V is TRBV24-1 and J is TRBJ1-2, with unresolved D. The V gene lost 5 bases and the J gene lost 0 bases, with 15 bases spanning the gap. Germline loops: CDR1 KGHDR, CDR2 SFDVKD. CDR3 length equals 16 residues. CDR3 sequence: CATSGSSQSANYGYTF. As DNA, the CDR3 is TGTGCCACCAGTGGTTCCTCGCAATCGGCTAACTATGGCTACACCTTC.

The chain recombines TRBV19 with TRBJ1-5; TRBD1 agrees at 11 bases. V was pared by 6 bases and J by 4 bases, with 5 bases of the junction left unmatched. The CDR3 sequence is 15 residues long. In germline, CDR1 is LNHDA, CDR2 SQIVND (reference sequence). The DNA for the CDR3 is TGTGCCAGTAGGAGGGACAGGGGGACGAATCAGCCCCAGCATTTT. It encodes CASRRDRGTNQPQHF. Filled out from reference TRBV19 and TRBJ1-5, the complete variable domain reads DGGITQSPKYLFRKEGQNVTLSCEQNLNHDAMYWYRQDPGQGLRLIYYSQIVNDFQKGDIAEGYSVSREKKESFPLTVTSAQKNPTAFYLCASRRDRGTNQPQHFGDGTRLSIL.

CDR3 amino acids: CASSVGSSSTGTQYF. In nucleotides, the CDR3 is TGTGCCAGCAGCGTAGGGAGCTCCTCTACCGGGACCCAGTACTTC. The chain is built from TRBV9 and TRBJ2-5; the D is unclear. The germline gives CDR1 SGDLS, CDR2 YYNGEE. V lost 0 bases and J lost 7, with 16 bases in between. This CDR3 is built from 15 residues.

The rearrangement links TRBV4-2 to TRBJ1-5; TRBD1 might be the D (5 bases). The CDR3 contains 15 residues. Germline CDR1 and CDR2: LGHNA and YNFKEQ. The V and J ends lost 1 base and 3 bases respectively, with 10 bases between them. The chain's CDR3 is CASSQVGRDNQPQHF. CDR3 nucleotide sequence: TGTGCCAGCAGCCAAGTGGGCAGGGACAATCAGCCCCAGCATTTT.

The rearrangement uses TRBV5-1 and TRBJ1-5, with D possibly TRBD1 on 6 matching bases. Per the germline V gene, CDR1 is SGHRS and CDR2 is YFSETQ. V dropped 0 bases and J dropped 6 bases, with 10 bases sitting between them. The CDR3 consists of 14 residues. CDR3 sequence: CASSLVGGGQPQHF. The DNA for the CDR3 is TGCGCCAGCAGCTTGGTTGGGGGCGGTCAGCCCCAGCATTTT.

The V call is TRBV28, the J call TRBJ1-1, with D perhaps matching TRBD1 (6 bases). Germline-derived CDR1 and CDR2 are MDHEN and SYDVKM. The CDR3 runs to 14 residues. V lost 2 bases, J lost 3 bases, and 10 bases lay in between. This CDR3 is CASSLSGGHTEAFF. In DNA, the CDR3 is TGTGCCAGCAGTTTAAGTGGGGGCCACACTGAAGCTTTCTTT.

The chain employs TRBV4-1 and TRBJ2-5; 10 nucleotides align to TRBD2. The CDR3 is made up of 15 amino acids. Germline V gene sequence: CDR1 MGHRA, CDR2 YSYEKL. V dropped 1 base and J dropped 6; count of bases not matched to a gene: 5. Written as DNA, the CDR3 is TGCGCCAGCAGCCAAGGCCCTAGCGGGGGCCAGACCCAGTACTTC. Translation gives CASSQGPSGGQTQYF.

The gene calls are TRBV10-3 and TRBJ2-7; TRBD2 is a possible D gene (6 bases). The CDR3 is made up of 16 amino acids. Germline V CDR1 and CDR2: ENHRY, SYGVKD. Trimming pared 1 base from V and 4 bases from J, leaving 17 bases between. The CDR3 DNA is TGTGCCATCAGTGAGTTTAGTAGCGGCAGGACTTACGAGCAGTACTTC. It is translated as CAISEFSSGRTYEQYF.

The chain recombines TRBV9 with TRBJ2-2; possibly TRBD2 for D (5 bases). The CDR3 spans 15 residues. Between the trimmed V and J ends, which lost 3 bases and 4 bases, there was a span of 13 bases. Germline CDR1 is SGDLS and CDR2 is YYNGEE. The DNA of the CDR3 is TGTGCCAGCAGCGCCCGGGGAGACACCACCGGGGAGCTGTTTTTT. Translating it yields CASSARGDTTGELFF.

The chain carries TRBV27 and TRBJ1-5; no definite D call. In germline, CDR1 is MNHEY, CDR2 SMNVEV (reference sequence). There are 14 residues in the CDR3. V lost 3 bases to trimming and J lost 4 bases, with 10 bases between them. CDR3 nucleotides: TGTGCCAGCAGTTTCGGGGTAGGGAATCAGCCCCAGCATTTT. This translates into CASSFGVGNQPQHF.

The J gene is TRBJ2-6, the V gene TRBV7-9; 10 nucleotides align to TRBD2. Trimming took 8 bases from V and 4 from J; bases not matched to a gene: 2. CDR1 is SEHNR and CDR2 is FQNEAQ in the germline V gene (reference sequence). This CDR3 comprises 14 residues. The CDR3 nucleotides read TGTGCCAGCGGGACTAGCGTCGGGGCCAACGTCCTGACTTTC. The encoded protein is CASGTSVGANVLTF.

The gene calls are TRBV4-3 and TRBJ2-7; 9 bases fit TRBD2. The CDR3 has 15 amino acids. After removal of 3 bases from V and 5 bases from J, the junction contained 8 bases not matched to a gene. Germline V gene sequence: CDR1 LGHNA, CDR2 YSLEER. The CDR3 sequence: CASSQRLADQHEQYF. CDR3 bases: TGCGCCAGCAGCCAGAGACTAGCGGACCAACACGAGCAGTACTTC.

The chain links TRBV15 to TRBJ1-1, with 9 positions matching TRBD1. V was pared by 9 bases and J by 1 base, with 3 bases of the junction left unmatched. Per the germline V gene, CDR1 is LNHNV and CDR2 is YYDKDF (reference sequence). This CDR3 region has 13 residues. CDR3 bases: TGTGCCACGGGGGGACAGGGGAACACTGAAGCTTTCTTT. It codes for CATGGQGNTEAFF.

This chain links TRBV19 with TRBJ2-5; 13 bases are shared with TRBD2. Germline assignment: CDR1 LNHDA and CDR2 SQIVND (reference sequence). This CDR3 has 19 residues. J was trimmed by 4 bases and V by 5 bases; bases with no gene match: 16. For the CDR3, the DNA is TGTGCCAGTAGTCCCCGGGGACTAGCGGGGCCGGGCGTCGGAGAGACCCAGTACTTC. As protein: CASSPRGLAGPGVGETQYF.

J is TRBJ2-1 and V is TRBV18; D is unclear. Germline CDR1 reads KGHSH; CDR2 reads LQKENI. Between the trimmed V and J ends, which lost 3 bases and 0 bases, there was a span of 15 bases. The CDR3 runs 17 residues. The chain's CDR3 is CASSPSLIPSSYNEQFF. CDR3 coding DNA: TGTGCCAGCTCACCGTCCCTAATCCCAAGCTCCTACAATGAGCAGTTCTTC.

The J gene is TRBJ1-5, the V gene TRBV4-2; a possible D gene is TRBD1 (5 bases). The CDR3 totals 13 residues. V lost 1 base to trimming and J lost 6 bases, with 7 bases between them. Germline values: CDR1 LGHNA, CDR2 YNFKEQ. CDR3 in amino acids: CASSQGRGQPQHF. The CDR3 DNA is TGTGCCAGCAGCCAAGGGAGGGGTCAGCCCCAGCATTTT.

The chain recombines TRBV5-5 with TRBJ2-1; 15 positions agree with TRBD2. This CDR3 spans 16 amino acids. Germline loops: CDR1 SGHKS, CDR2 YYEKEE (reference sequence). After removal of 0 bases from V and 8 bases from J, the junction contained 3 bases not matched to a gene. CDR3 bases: TGTGCCAGCAGCTTGGAGGGGACTAGCGGGGGGTATGAGCAGTTCTTC. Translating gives CASSLEGTSGGYEQFF.